The next 5 T cell receptor beta chains were all read from a single sample in a study of cytomegalovirus exposure and HLA in healthy donors. Only in-frame clones appear in the TCRdb table, and some are missing; sequencing was by immunoSEQ multiplex PCR. The table has about 65,000 clones, about 90% seen once. Material: PBMCs. The receptor set was obtained from a young woman in good health and CMV-seronegative.

The chain is built from TRBV10-3 and TRBJ2-3; tentative D call: TRBD1 (5 bases). The V and J ends lost 3 bases and 5 bases respectively, with 18 bases between them. CDR3 length equals 16 residues. Germline assignment: CDR1 ENHRY and CDR2 SYGVKD. Written as DNA, the CDR3 is TGTGCCATCAGTGAAAGACAGTCGGTCCCTAAAGATACGCAGTATTTT. It is translated as CAISERQSVPKDTQYF.

V is TRBV19 and J is TRBJ2-7, with D possibly TRBD2 on 5 matching bases. The ends were cut back, 2 bases at V and 1 base at J, with 12 bases in the middle. CDR1 LNHDA and CDR2 SQIVND come from the germline V gene (reference sequence). The CDR3 is 15 amino acids. Here the CDR3 reads CASSISRGSSYEQYF. The CDR3 DNA is TGTGCCAGTAGTATAAGTCGGGGATCATCCTACGAGCAGTACTTC.

V usage is TRBV4-2 and J usage is TRBJ2-5, with D hard to call. V gave up 1 base and J gave up 3 bases, with 9 bases separating them. The CDR3 is 14 amino acids. Looked up from germline, CDR1 is LGHNA and CDR2 is YNFKEQ. The CDR3, as DNA: TGTGCCAGCAGCCAAGGCGCCACTAAAGAGACCCAGTACTTC. Translating it yields CASSQGATKETQYF.

This clone has only a few counts. The chain employs TRBV28 and TRBJ1-5; 9 bases are shared with TRBD1. J lost 5 bases, V lost 6 bases, and 11 bases had no gene match. This CDR3 is 16 amino acids long. Germline V gene data show CDR1 as MDHEN and CDR2 as SYDVKM. The CDR3 coding sequence is TGTGCCAGCAGACACCTTGACAGGGGGGCGGATCAGCCCCAGCATTTT. Translating it yields CASRHLDRGADQPQHF.

This CDR3 reads CASSGEGRTNEKLFF. The CDR3 DNA reads as TGTGCCAGCAGTGGGGAGGGGCGCACTAATGAAAAACTGTTTTTT. V usage is TRBV6-6 and J usage is TRBJ1-4, with D possibly being TRBD1 (5 bases). The CDR3 consists of 15 residues. Germline CDR1 is MNHNY and CDR2 is SVGAGI (reference sequence). The V gene lost 5 bases and the J gene lost 2 bases, with 12 bases spanning the gap.